The 3 T cell receptor beta chains reported below all come from one sample, sequenced in a study of T cells in Graves' hyperthyroidism and ophthalmopathy. The source material, RNA transcripts, was used to amplify TCR beta CDR3 regions. The TCR CDR3 first-round RT-PCR relied on the HTBI primer set. MiXCR, applied by TCRdb to the multiplex PCR reads, yields one record per CDR3 protein. This table holds about 250,000 distinct CDR3 sequences, around 24% found once. Sequencing was carried out using blood. The source is a woman aged 35 to 49 with Graves' ophthalmopathy.

The sample holds many counts of this clonotype. This sequence joins TRBV7-2 and TRBJ1-1, with a tentative D call TRBD1 (5 bases). This CDR3 contains 13 residues. Trimming left V 1 base short and J 10 bases short, with 13 bases between. Germline values: CDR1 SGHTA, CDR2 FQGNSA. CDR3 region: CASSLVGGAPAFF. CDR3 sequence (DNA): TGTGCCAGCAGCTTAGTCGGAGGGGCCCCAGCTTTCTTT.

This chain links TRBV30 with TRBJ2-5; TRBD1 aligns across 9 bases. The CDR3 totals 14 residues. V trimming: 3 bases; J trimming: 6 bases; junction bases outside the gene matches: 8. CDR1 and CDR2 (germline): GTSNPN, SVGIG (reference sequence). CDR3 nucleotides: TGTGCCTGGAGCCCTACAGGGGGCGGGAAGACCCAGTACTTC. Amino acids: CAWSPTGGGKTQYF.

At least ten counts were recorded for this clonotype. The rearrangement links TRBV20-1 to TRBJ1-1, with D uncertain. The CDR3 has 12 residues. With 1 base removed from V and 2 bases from J, the gap between germline ends came to 5 bases. The germline V gene has CDR1 DFQATT and CDR2 SNEGSKA (reference sequence). The CDR3 loop is CSARVSNTEAFF. In DNA, the CDR3 is TGCAGTGCTAGAGTGAGTAACACTGAAGCTTTCTTT.